Below, 30 T cell receptor beta chains from the same sample are listed, as sequenced in a study of OX40 agonist ivuxolimab in advanced cancers. The repertoire was sequenced with immunoSEQ multiplex PCR; TCRdb's copy has only in-frame clones and lacks some. Here the sample spans 60,000 or so clones, about 82% being singletons. Material: CD4+ or CD8+ T cells sorted from blood, obtained in a trial of the OX40 agonist ivuxolimab. These TCRs come from an adult with an advanced solid tumor such as melanoma, head and neck, liver or kidney cancer.

The rearrangement joins TRBV28 to TRBJ1-1; D gene uncertain. This CDR3 spans 12 amino acids. Germline lookup yields CDR1 MDHEN and CDR2 SYDVKM. V lost 7 bases and J 1 base, leaving 7 bases between the germline ends. The CDR3 DNA is TGTGCCAGCAATTGGGGGAACACTGAAGCTTTCTTT. This gives the protein CASNWGNTEAFF. Drawing the rest from reference TRBV28 and TRBJ1-1, the complete variable domain is DVKVTQSSRYLVKRTGEKVFLECVQDMDHENMFWYRQDPGLGLRLIYFSYDVKMKEKGDIPEGYSVSREKKERFSLILESASTNQTSMYLCASNWGNTEAFFGQGTRLTVV.

The chain employs TRBV30 and TRBJ2-2, with no clear D. The germline CDR1 and CDR2 sequences are GTSNPN and SVGIG (reference sequence). The CDR3 is 11 residues long. Deletions cut 3 bases from V and 8 bases from J, with 7 bases between. The CDR3 region is CAWSLGGELFF. For the CDR3, the DNA is TGTGCCTGGAGCCTAGGAGGGGAGCTGTTTTTT.

This rearrangement joins TRBV7-2 to TRBJ2-6, with D tentatively TRBD1 or TRBD2 (6 bases each). CDR3 size: 16 residues. V shed 5 bases and J shed 4 bases, with 15 bases lying between them. Germline CDR1 is SGHTA and CDR2 is FQGNSA. CDR3 DNA: TGTGCCAGCAGCCGAGGGGGGATTGCGGGGGCCAACGTCCTGACTTTC. Translation gives CASSRGGIAGANVLTF. Complete variable domain (other parts from reference TRBV7-2 and TRBJ2-6): GAGVSQSPSNKVTEKGKDVELRCDPISGHTALYWYRQSLGQGLEFLIYFQGNSAPDKSGLPSDRFSAERTGGSVSTLTIQRTQQEDSAVYLCASSRGGIAGANVLTFGAGSRLTVL.

V and J are TRBV18 and TRBJ1-5; D ambiguous. Germline loops: CDR1 KGHSH, CDR2 LQKENI. The CDR3 is 15 amino acids. V gave up 3 bases and J gave up 5 bases, with 14 bases separating them. CDR3 loop: CASSPREGRDQPQHF. The DNA for the CDR3 is TGTGCCAGCTCACCCCGTGAGGGTCGGGATCAGCCCCAGCATTTT.

This chain joins TRBV4-2 and TRBJ2-3; D unclear. V lost 1 base to trimming and J lost 5 bases, with 10 bases between them. This CDR3 is built from 14 residues. From germline, CDR1 is LGHNA and CDR2 YNFKEQ. Here the CDR3 DNA reads TGTGCCAGCAGCCAAGGACAAGCTGGAGATACGCAGTATTTT. Translation: CASSQGQAGDTQYF.

J is TRBJ2-7 and V is TRBV28; no clear D gene. CDR1 and CDR2 from the germline V gene are MDHEN and SYDVKM. CDR3 length: 13 amino acids. Trimming took 5 bases from V and 0 from J, leaving 8 bases between them. CDR3 amino acids: CASSPSPSYEQYF. DNA of the CDR3: TGTGCCAGCAGTCCCTCCCCCTCCTACGAGCAGTACTTC.

The rearrangement links TRBV6-1 to TRBJ1-5; D uncertain. This CDR3 comprises 16 residues. CDR1 MNHNS and CDR2 SASEGT come from the germline V gene. Between the trimmed V and J ends, which lost 2 bases and 1 base, there was a span of 12 bases. CDR3 residues: CASSENVPQSNQPQHF. The CDR3 DNA follows: TGTGCCAGCAGTGAAAACGTACCCCAAAGCAATCAGCCCCAGCATTTT.

The rearrangement joins TRBV7-8 to TRBJ1-5; D is ambiguous. This CDR3 comprises 16 residues. CDR1 is SGHVS, CDR2 FQNEAQ, per germline. Deletions cut 4 bases from V and 2 bases from J, with 15 bases between. CDR3 amino acids: CASSSSAGWRNQPQHF. The CDR3 nucleotides read TGTGCCAGCAGCTCCTCGGCGGGGTGGCGCAATCAGCCCCAGCATTTT.

This chain connects TRBV5-8 to TRBJ2-3; 8 bases are shared with TRBD1. Germline lookup yields CDR1 SGHTS and CDR2 YDEGEE. J gave up 4 bases and V 2 bases, and 9 bases lay outside the gene matches. The CDR3 is 16 residues long. This CDR3 is CASSLRTGSRPDTQYF. The CDR3 DNA is TGTGCCAGCAGCTTAAGGACAGGGTCTCGCCCAGATACGCAGTATTTT.

This rearrangement joins TRBV6-5 to TRBJ1-1; D is unclear. Trimming took off 2 bases at V and 4 bases at J, with 11 bases between the two ends. Germline V gene sequence: CDR1 MNHEY, CDR2 SVGAGI. This CDR3 has 14 amino acids. DNA for the CDR3: TGTGCCAGCAGTTACACCGATATTTCCACTGAAGCTTTCTTT. Protein sequence: CASSYTDISTEAFF.

The chain combines TRBV18 with TRBJ1-1, with 9 bases matching TRBD1. This CDR3 region has 15 residues. The germline V gene encodes CDR1 KGHSH and CDR2 LQKENI. Losses at the gene ends were 5 bases for V and 5 bases for J; bases not matched to a gene: 9. CDR3 loop: CASSSQSGTGTEAFF. DNA of the CDR3: TGTGCCAGCTCATCCCAATCCGGGACAGGGACTGAAGCTTTCTTT.

The CDR3 loop is CASSLAWLAPGQQETQYF. The DNA for the CDR3 is TGTGCCAGCAGCTTAGCATGGTTGGCCCCGGGACAGCAAGAGACCCAGTACTTC. This rearrangement joins TRBV7-6 to TRBJ2-5, with 7 bases identical to TRBD1. V trimming: 0 bases; J trimming: 2 bases; junction bases outside the gene matches: 12. The CDR3 sequence is 18 residues long. Germline assignment: CDR1 SGHVS and CDR2 FNYEAQ.

The chain is built from TRBV6-6 and TRBJ2-7, with TRBD1 identical over 7 bases. Germline lookup yields CDR1 MNHNY and CDR2 SVGAGI (reference sequence). The CDR3 consists of 15 residues. J was trimmed by 7 bases and V by 2 bases; bases with no gene match: 11. CDR3 in amino acids: CASSYHRQGGSEQYF. The DNA for the CDR3 is TGTGCCAGCAGTTACCATCGACAGGGTGGGAGTGAGCAGTACTTC.

The chain carries TRBV2 and TRBJ1-3; weak D call: TRBD1 (6 bases). Trimming stripped 6 bases from V and 4 bases from J, with 10 bases between. The CDR3 is 13 residues long. Germline V gene data show CDR1 as SNHLY and CDR2 as FYNNEI. The CDR3 nucleotides are TGTGCCAGCAGCTACGACAGGGGAAACACCATATATTTT. Protein: CASSYDRGNTIYF.

This clone was picked up one time. The chain uses TRBV11-1 and TRBJ1-1; D may be TRBD1 (6 bases). The germline V and J ends were trimmed by 5 bases and 4 bases, with 17 bases remaining between them. Germline V lookup: CDR1 SGHAT, CDR2 FQDESV (reference sequence). The CDR3 consists of 15 residues. CDR3 in amino acids: CASSNQQGRGTEAFF. In DNA, the CDR3 is TGTGCCAGCAGCAACCAACAGGGAAGAGGCACTGAAGCTTTCTTT. Full variable domain (missing parts from reference TRBV11-1 and TRBJ1-1): EAEVAQSPRYKITEKSQAVAFWCDPISGHATLYWYRQILGQGPELLVQFQDESVVDDSQLPKDRFSAERLKGVDSTLKIQPAELGDSAMYLCASSNQQGRGTEAFFGQGTRLTVV.

The chain links TRBV11-2 to TRBJ1-5, with TRBD1 identical over 8 bases. Trimming took 5 bases from V and 3 from J; bases not matched to a gene: 6. Germline V gene data show CDR1 as SGHAT and CDR2 as FQNNGV. This CDR3 has 15 amino acids. CDR3 sequence: CASSTTTGVNQPQHF. The DNA for the CDR3 is TGTGCCAGCAGCACCACGACAGGGGTCAATCAGCCCCAGCATTTT.

J is TRBJ1-2 and V is TRBV30; D not resolved. Per the germline V gene, CDR1 is GTSNPN and CDR2 is SVGIG (reference sequence). Trimming removed 5 bases from V and 7 bases from J, with 20 bases in between. The CDR3 extends over 14 amino acids. CDR3 in amino acids: CAWLRGRGIGGYTF. DNA of the CDR3: TGTGCCTGGCTCCGGGGTCGCGGGATCGGTGGCTACACCTTC.

The chain couples TRBV7-2 to TRBJ2-2; TRBD1 matches 10 bases. CDR1 is SGHTA, CDR2 FQGNSA, per germline. The CDR3 loop spans 16 amino acids. V shed 5 bases, J shed 6 bases, and the junction held 9 bases outside the gene matches. CDR3 loop: CASSRNAGTGAGELFF. In DNA, the CDR3 is TGTGCCAGCAGCCGAAACGCCGGGACAGGGGCCGGGGAGCTGTTTTTT.

The chain recombines TRBV19 with TRBJ2-7; TRBD1 matches 9 bases. The CDR3 is made up of 15 amino acids. V shed 4 bases and J 2 bases; nucleotides not matched to a gene: 6. Looked up from germline, CDR1 is LNHDA and CDR2 is SQIVND (reference sequence). The CDR3 coding sequence is TGTGCCAGTAGTACCCGACGACAGGGGGCCTACGAGCAGTACTTC. Amino acids: CASSTRRQGAYEQYF.

This clone was found once. The chain is built from TRBV2 and TRBJ2-3; D not resolved. Germline V gene lookup returns CDR1 SNHLY and CDR2 FYNNEI. The CDR3 totals 12 residues. V gave up 5 bases and J gave up 4 bases, with 7 bases separating them. CDR3 in amino acids: CASSPMADTQYF. The DNA of the CDR3 is TGTGCCAGCAGTCCTATGGCAGATACGCAGTATTTT.

V and J are TRBV11-3 and TRBJ1-5; no reliable D call. V lost 1 base, J lost 5 bases, and 6 bases lay in between. The V gene's germline CDR1 is SGHNT and CDR2 YENEEA. This CDR3 contains 13 residues. The DNA for the CDR3 is TGTGCCAGCAGCTTAGTTTGGGATCAGCCCCAGCATTTT. It translates to CASSLVWDQPQHF.

The chain has TRBV5-1 and TRBJ1-3, with TRBD1 identical over 8 bases. The germline CDR1 and CDR2 sequences are SGHRS and YFSETQ. CDR3 size: 16 residues. V gave up 4 bases and J gave up 4 bases; unmatched junction bases: 10. The CDR3: CASSSDRGSVGNTIYF. The CDR3, as DNA: TGCGCCAGCAGCAGCGACAGGGGTTCGGTCGGAAACACCATATATTTT.

The chain links TRBV7-9 to TRBJ2-7; 9 nucleotides align to TRBD1. V shed 6 bases, J shed 6 bases, and the junction held 9 bases outside the gene matches. This CDR3 has 14 amino acids. Germline CDR1 is SEHNR and CDR2 is FQNEAQ (reference sequence). The CDR3 nucleotides are TGTGCCAGCAGGCATTGGACAGGGGCCGGCGAGCAGTACTTC. Its translation: CASRHWTGAGEQYF.

The rearrangement links TRBV7-2 to TRBJ2-5; TRBD2 agrees at 14 bases. The CDR3 length is 17 residues. Trimming took 3 bases from V and 4 from J; bases not matched to a gene: 7. CDR1 SGHTA and CDR2 FQGNSA come from the germline V gene. CDR3 in DNA: TGTGCCAGCAGCTTTTACCCCGGGACTAGCGGGGGAGAGACCCAGTACTTC. This gives the protein CASSFYPGTSGGETQYF.

The chain recombines TRBV11-3 with TRBJ2-3, with 7 bases identical to TRBD2. Germline V gives CDR1 SGHNT, CDR2 YENEEA. This CDR3 spans 18 amino acids. The V and J ends lost 0 bases and 2 bases, in that order; junction bases with no gene match: 11. CDR3 bases: TGTGCCAGCAGCTTAGATGGAGAGGGTAGCGGGCCCACAGATACGCAGTATTTT. This codes for CASSLDGEGSGPTDTQYF.

This clone was seen just once. The CDR3 bases are TGTGCCAGCAGCTTAGTTGAGGGGGCAGATACGCAGTATTTT. Translation gives CASSLVEGADTQYF. The chain combines TRBV7-9 with TRBJ2-3; possible D gene TRBD1, 6 bases. The CDR3 is 14 residues long. V lost 1 base, J lost 4 bases, and 9 bases lay in between. The germline V gene encodes CDR1 SEHNR and CDR2 FQNEAQ (reference sequence).

V and J are TRBV18 and TRBJ1-5, with D tentatively TRBD1 (6 bases). The CDR3 is 15 residues long. CDR1 is KGHSH and CDR2 is LQKENI in the germline V gene. The V end was cut by 3 bases, the J end by 7 bases, with 16 bases between. CDR3 sequence (DNA): TGTGCCAGCTCACCTACGGCGGGGGCTGAGCAGCCCCAGCATTTT. Translated: CASSPTAGAEQPQHF.

The chain carries TRBV7-2 and TRBJ2-1; unclear D gene. V was pared by 5 bases and J by 6 bases, with 11 bases between. Germline values: CDR1 SGHTA, CDR2 FQGNSA. The CDR3 contains 13 residues. CDR3 nucleotides: TGTGCCAGCAGCCCTCTCCCCGGCAATGAGCAGTTCTTC. This gives the protein CASSPLPGNEQFF.

The chain joins TRBV7-2 to TRBJ2-4, with D perhaps matching TRBD1 (5 bases). Trimming removed 3 bases at V and 7 bases at J, with 10 bases between. The CDR3 contains 13 residues. The germline CDR1 and CDR2 sequences are SGHTA and FQGNSA. In DNA form, the CDR3 reads TGTGCCAGCAGCTTGGGGCAGGAGAACATTCAGTACTTC. This encodes CASSLGQENIQYF.

The rearrangement links TRBV29-1 to TRBJ1-5; TRBD1 is a possible D gene (5 bases). Germline CDR1 and CDR2: SQVTM and ANQGSEA. Trimming took off 6 bases at V and 4 bases at J, with 10 bases between the two ends. This CDR3 region has 12 residues. DNA for the CDR3: TGCAGCGTCTCGGACATAAATCAGCCCCAGCATTTT. Translating it yields CSVSDINQPQHF.